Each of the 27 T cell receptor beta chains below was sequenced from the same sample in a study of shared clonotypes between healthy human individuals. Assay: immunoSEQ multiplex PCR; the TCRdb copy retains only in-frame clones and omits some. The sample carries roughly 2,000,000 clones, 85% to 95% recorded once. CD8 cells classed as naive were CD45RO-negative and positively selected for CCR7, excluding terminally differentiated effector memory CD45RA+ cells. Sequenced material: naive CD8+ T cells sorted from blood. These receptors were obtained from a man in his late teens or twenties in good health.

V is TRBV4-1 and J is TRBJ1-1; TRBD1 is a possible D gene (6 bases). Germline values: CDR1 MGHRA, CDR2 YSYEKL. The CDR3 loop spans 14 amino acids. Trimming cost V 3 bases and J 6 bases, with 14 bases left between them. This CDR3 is CASSHSTGIPEAFF. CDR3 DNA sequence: TGCGCCAGCAGCCATTCAACAGGGATCCCTGAAGCTTTCTTT.

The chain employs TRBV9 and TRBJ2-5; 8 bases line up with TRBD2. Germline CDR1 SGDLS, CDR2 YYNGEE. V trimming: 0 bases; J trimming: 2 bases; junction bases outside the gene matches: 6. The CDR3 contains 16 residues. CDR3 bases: TGTGCCAGCAGCGTAGAGGCCCTAGCGGGTCAAGAGACCCAGTACTTC. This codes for CASSVEALAGQETQYF.

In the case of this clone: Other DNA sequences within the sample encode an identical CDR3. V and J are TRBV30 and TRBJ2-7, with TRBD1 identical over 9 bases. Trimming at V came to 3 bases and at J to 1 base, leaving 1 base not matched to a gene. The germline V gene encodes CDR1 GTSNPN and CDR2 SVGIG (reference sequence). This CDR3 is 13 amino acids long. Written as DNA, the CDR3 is TGTGCCTGGAGGGGACAGGGTTCCTACGAGCAGTACTTC. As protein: CAWRGQGSYEQYF.

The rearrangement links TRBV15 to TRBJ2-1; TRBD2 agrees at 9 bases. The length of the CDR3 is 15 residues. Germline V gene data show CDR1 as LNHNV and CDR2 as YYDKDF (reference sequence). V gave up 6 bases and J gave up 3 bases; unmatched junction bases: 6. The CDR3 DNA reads TGTGCCACCAGGAGTACTAGCGGGCTCTACAATGAGCAGTTCTTC. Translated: CATRSTSGLYNEQFF.

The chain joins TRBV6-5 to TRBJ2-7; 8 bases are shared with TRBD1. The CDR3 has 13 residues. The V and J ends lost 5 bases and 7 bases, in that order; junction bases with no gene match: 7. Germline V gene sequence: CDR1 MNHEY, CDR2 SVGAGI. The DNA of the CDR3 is TGTGCCAGCAGTCCCGGACAGGGTCATGAGCAGTACTTC. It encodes CASSPGQGHEQYF.

In DNA form, the CDR3 reads TGTGCCAGCAGCATGGACGACACAGATACGCAGTATTTT. The encoded protein is CASSMDDTDTQYF. The chain employs TRBV9 and TRBJ2-3, with D uncertain. The CDR3 has 13 amino acids. From germline, CDR1 is SGDLS and CDR2 YYNGEE. V was trimmed by 4 bases and J by 2 bases, leaving 8 bases between them.

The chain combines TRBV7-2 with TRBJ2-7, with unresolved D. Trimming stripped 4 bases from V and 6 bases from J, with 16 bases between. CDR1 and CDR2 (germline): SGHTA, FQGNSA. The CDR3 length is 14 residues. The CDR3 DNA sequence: TGTGCCAGCAGCTCTAGTAGTGTGGGTGGCGAGCAGTACTTC. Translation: CASSSSSVGGEQYF.

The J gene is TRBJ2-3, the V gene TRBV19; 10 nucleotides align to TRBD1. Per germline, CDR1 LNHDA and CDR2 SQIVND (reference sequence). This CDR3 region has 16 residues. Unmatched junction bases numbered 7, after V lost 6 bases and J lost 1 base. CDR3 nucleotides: TGTGCCAGTAGCCCCTACGGGACAGGGGGCACAGATACGCAGTATTTT. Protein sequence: CASSPYGTGGTDTQYF.

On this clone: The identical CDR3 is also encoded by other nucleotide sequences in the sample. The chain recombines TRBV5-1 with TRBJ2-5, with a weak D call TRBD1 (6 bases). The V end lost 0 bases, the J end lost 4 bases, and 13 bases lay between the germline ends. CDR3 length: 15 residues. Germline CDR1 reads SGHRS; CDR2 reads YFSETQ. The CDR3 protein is CASSLEGGVGETQYF. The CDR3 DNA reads TGCGCCAGCAGCTTGGAAGGGGGTGTAGGAGAGACCCAGTACTTC.

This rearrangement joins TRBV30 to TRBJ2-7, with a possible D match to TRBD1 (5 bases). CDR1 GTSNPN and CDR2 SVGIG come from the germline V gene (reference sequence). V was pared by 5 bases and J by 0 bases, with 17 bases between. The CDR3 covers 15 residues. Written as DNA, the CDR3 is TGTGCCTGGGATACAGGCGCCACGACCTCCTACGAGCAGTACTTC. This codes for CAWDTGATTSYEQYF.

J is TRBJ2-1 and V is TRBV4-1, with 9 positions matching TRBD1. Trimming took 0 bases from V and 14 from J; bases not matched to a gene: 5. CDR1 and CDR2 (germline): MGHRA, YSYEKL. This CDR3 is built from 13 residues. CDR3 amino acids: CASSQDGTGIEFF. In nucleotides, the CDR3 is TGCGCCAGCAGCCAAGACGGGACAGGGATTGAGTTCTTC.

The CDR3 reads CASSEGTGSTDTQYF. CDR3 bases: TGCGCCAGCAGTGAAGGGACGGGTAGCACAGATACGCAGTATTTT. The chain carries TRBV10-2 and TRBJ2-3, with D possibly called TRBD1 or TRBD2 (5 bases each). CDR3 size: 15 residues. From germline, CDR1 is WSHSY and CDR2 SAAADI. Trimming stripped 3 bases from V and 0 bases from J, with 10 bases between.

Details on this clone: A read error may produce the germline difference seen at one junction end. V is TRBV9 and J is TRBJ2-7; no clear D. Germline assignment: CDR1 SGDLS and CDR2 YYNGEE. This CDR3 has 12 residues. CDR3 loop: CASSVVVGDMHF. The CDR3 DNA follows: TGTGCCAGCAGCGTAGTAGTGGGTGACATGCACTTC.

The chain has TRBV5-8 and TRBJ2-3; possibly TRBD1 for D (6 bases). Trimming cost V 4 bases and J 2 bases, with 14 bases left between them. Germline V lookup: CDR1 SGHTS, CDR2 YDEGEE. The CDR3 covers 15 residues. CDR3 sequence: CASSLLQGLTDTQYF. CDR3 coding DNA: TGTGCCAGCAGCCTGCTACAGGGCCTCACAGATACGCAGTATTTT.

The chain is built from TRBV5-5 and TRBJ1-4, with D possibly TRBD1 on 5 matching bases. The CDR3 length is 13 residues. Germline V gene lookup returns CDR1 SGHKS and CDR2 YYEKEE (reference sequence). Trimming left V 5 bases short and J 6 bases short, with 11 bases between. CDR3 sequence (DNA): TGTGCCAGCAGACCTCTGGGGGATGAAAAACTGTTTTTT. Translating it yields CASRPLGDEKLFF. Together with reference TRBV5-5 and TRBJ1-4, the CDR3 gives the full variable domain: DAGVTQSPTHLIKTRGQQVTLRCSPISGHKSVSWYQQVLGQGPQFIFQYYEKEERGRGNFPDRFSARQFPNYSSELNVNALLLGDSALYLCASRPLGDEKLFFGSGTQLSVL.

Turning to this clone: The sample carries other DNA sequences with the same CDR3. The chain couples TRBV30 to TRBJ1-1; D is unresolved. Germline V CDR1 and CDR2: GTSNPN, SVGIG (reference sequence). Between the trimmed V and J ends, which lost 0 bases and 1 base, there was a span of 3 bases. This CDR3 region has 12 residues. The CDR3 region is CAWSVSNTEAFF. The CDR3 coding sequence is TGTGCCTGGAGTGTATCGAACACTGAAGCTTTCTTT.

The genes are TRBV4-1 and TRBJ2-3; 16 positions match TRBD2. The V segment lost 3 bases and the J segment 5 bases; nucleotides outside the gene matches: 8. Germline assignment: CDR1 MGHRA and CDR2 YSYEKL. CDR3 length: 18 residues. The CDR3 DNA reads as TGCGCCAGCAGCCACGGGACTAGCGGGGGGGCCGTAGGAGATACGCAGTATTTT. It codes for CASSHGTSGGAVGDTQYF.

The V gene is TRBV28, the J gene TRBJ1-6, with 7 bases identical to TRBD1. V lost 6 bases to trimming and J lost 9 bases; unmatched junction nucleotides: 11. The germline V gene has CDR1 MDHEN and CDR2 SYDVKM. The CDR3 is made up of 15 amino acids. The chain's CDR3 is CASSRTGDIGSPLHF. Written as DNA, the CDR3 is TGTGCCAGCAGCCGAACAGGGGACATAGGTTCACCCCTCCACTTT.

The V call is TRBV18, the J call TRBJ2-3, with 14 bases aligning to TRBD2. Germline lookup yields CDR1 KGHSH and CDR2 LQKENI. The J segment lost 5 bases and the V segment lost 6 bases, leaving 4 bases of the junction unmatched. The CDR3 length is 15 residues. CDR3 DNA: TGTGCCAGCTCCCTCGGGACTAGCGGGGGAGATACGCAGTATTTT. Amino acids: CASSLGTSGGDTQYF.

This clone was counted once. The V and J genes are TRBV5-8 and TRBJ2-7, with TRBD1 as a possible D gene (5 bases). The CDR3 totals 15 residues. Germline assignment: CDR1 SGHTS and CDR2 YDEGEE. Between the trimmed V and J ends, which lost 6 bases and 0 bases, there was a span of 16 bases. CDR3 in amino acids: CASTSDRFFSYEQYF. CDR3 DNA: TGTGCCAGCACCTCAGACAGATTCTTCTCCTACGAGCAGTACTTC.

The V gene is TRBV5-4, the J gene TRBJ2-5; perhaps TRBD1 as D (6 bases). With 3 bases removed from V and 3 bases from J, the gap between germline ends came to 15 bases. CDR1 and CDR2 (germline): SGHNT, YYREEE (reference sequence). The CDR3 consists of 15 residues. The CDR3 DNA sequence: TGTGCCAGCAGCTCCGGACAGCTAACAAAAGAGACCCAGTACTTC. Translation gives CASSSGQLTKETQYF.

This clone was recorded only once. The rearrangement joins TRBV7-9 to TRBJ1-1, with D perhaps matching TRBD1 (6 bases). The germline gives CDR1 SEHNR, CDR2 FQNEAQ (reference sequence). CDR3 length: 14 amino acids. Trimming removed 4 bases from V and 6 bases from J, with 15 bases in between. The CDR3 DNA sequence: TGTGCCAGCAGCTCCCTTACCGGGGGCCCTGAAGCTTTCTTT. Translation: CASSSLTGGPEAFF.

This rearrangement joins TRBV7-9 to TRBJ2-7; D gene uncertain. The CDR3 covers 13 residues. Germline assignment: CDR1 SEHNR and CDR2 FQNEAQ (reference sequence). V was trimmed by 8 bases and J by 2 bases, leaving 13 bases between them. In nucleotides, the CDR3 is TGTGCCAGCCGGCTACCAGAGGCCTACGAGCAGTACTTC. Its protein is CASRLPEAYEQYF.

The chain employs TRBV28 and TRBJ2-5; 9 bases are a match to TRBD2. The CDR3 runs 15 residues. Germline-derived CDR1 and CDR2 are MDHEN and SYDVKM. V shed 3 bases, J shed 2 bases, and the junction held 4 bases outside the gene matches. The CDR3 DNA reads TGTGCCAGCAGTTTTGTGACTAGCGGACAAGAGACCCAGTACTTC. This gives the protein CASSFVTSGQETQYF.

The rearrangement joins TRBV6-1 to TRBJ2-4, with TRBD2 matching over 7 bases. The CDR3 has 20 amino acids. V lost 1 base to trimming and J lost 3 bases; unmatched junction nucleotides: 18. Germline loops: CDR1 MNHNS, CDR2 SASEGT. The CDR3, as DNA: TGTGCCAGCAGTGAAGAGGGTAGCGGGTTCCCTAGCTTGGGCAAAAACATTCAGTACTTC. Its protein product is CASSEEGSGFPSLGKNIQYF.

The CDR3 loop is CASSPGLEGMGNTIYF. The CDR3 DNA reads TGTGCCAGCTCACCTGGTCTGGAGGGGATGGGGAACACCATATATTTT. The chain recombines TRBV18 with TRBJ1-3, with D perhaps matching TRBD1 (5 bases). The germline V gene encodes CDR1 KGHSH and CDR2 LQKENI. V gave up 3 bases and J gave up 7 bases, with 19 bases separating them. The CDR3 covers 16 residues.

CDR3 in amino acids: CASSEGGLGNQPQHF. The CDR3 region has the DNA TGTGCCAGCAGTGAAGGGGGGCTAGGCAATCAGCCCCAGCATTTT. The V and J genes are TRBV25-1 and TRBJ1-5, with D possibly matching TRBD1 (6 bases). The germline V gene encodes CDR1 MGHDK and CDR2 SYGVNS. V was shortened by 2 bases and J by 2 bases, with 10 bases between the two germline ends. The CDR3 loop spans 15 amino acids.